This T cell receptor beta chain was identified in a study of neurological immune-mediated disorders. Points from the study as a whole: Multiple sclerosis patients had less TCR clonal expansion than even healthy controls, unlike HTLV-1-associated myelopathy.

PBMCs stored at -80 C, 2 million in total, were the source of the unsorted libraries. This clonotype was seen only once. Its antigen remains unidentified. Germline V lookup: CDR1 PRHDT, CDR2 FYEKMQ (reference sequence). The ends lost 8 bases at V and 15 bases at J; junction bases unmatched: 9. The CDR3 is made up of 11 amino acids. The making of cDNA relied on 5'RACE with 10-nucleotide random UMIs. MiXCR was run by TCRdb on the 5' RACE reads, yielding one entry per CDR3 protein. The sample lists 20,000 to 25,000 distinct CDR3 sequences; roughly 15% were seen once. This receptor was obtained from a female donor with HTLV-1-associated myelopathy (HAM/TSP). The sample was PBMCs. The J gene is TRBJ2-1, the V gene TRBV13; 8 nucleotides line up with TRBD2. Written as DNA, the CDR3 is TGTGCCAGCGTCGGGGGGGCCCGGTCGTTCTTC. Protein sequence: CASVGGARSFF.